This TCR beta chain emerged from a study of cytomegalovirus exposure and HLA in healthy donors. Deletions cut 1 base from V and 2 bases from J, with 6 bases between. Germline-derived CDR1 and CDR2 are KGHSH and LQKENI. CDR3 length: 14 amino acids. It was with 60 Vbeta and 13 Jbeta primers that the PCR ran. Sequencing was performed with immunoSEQ multiplex PCR; in TCRdb, only in-frame clones are kept and a portion is missing. Found here are 150,000 to 200,000 clones, about 75% of them singletons; the top ten hold roughly 7.3%. Sequencing was performed on PBMCs. This clonotype was sampled from a male donor in good health and CMV-seropositive. The chain recombines TRBV18 with TRBJ1-5, with D unresolved. The CDR3 sequence is CASSPRLGNQPQHF. The CDR3 DNA is TGTGCCAGCTCACCACGGCTCGGCAATCAGCCCCAGCATTTT.